This T cell receptor (beta chain) was profiled in a study of T cell responses to AZD1222 COVID-19 vaccine. Points from the study as a whole: Clonal diversity may have been underestimated in mostly white British donors. CD4 TCRs associated with vaccination spanned spike, dominating at 160-218 and 743-854.

Clones were read by immunoSEQ multiplex PCR, and TCRdb kept only the in-frame ones, dropping some. The table shows some 100,000 clones, with about 82% occurring only once. This CDR3 has 12 residues. V dropped 5 bases and J dropped 10 bases, with 9 bases sitting between them. Germline lookup yields CDR1 SGHTA and CDR2 FQGNSA. A remark on this clone: Its target is not known.

The chain joins TRBV7-2 to TRBJ1-6; D unresolved. This clonotype was sampled from an adult who received the AZD1222 COVID-19 vaccine. The specimen comprised peripheral blood, sampled 28 days after the second AZD1222 dose. The CDR3 region is CASSHSGSPLHF. The CDR3 DNA is TGTGCCAGCAGCCATAGCGGGTCACCCCTCCACTTT. Together with reference TRBV7-2 and TRBJ1-6, the CDR3 gives the full variable domain: GAGVSQSPSNKVTEKGKDVELRCDPISGHTALYWYRQSLGQGLEFLIYFQGNSAPDKSGLPSDRFSAERTGGSVSTLTIQRTQQEDSAVYLCASSHSGSPLHFGNGTRLTVT.